This T cell receptor beta chain comes out of a study of T-cell memory formation after mild COVID-19. Whole-study context: TCR clusters were mostly confined to one donor each. Overall study results and limits: Memory sampled before infection contained some responding clones, suggesting cross-reactive memory joined. Contracting clones, day 15 to 85, had balanced CD4/CD8, and later expanders favored CD4+.

Points on this clonotype: Its antigen is as yet unknown.

CDR1 is GTSNPN and CDR2 is SVGIG in the germline V gene (reference sequence). The CDR3 is 13 residues long. Trimming stripped 2 bases from V and 2 bases from J, with 10 bases between. MiXCR, run by TCRdb on the 5' RACE reads, gives a single entry per CDR3 protein. The repertoire holds 200,000 to 250,000 distinct CDR3 sequences, roughly 27% seen once, with about an eighth in the top ten. The sample consisted of PBMCs or a T cell subset sorted from them (not recorded which). This TCR derives from an adult woman who had mild COVID-19 (a few samples of this study predate the infection). Cell type and time point are not known. V gene TRBV30 combines with J gene TRBJ2-7; D possibly corresponds to TRBD1 (6 bases). The CDR3 reads CAWSSGDPYEQYF. The CDR3 region has the DNA TGTGCCTGGAGTTCAGGGGACCCCTACGAGCAGTACTTC.